This T cell receptor (beta chain) came from a study of long-term antiretroviral therapy in people with HIV. General study results and limits: Controls exceeded HIV repertoires in CDR3 length range.

Concerning this clone: What it binds is unknown.

Researchers report immunoSEQ v3.0 was run at survey level. Only in-frame clones appear in the TCRdb table, and some are missing; sequencing was by immunoSEQ multiplex PCR. The table shows about 24,000 clones, with approximately 90% occurring only once. CDR1 is SGHAT, CDR2 FQNNGV, per germline. V lost 0 bases, J lost 6 bases, and 15 bases lay in between. The CDR3 loop spans 15 amino acids. This chain uses TRBV11-2 with TRBJ2-7, with D maybe TRBD1 (6 bases). The specimen comprised unsorted PBMCs, sampled 1.8 years before starting antiretroviral therapy. This TCR was recovered from a man aged 45-65 years with HIV. The CDR3 sequence is CASSLDAGQGFEQYF. The CDR3 nucleotides read TGTGCCAGCAGCTTAGATGCAGGCCAGGGGTTCGAGCAGTACTTC.